One TCR beta chain is described in this entry. The J segment lost 10 bases and the V segment lost 1 base, leaving 9 bases of the junction unmatched. CDR3 length: 14 amino acids. CDR1 and CDR2 from the germline V gene are SGHTA and FQGTGA. The assay was immunoSEQ multiplex PCR, and TCRdb's table has in-frame clones only and misses some. The sample consists of approximately 28,000 clones, approximately 90% of them appearing once. The naive gate required viable CD3+CD4+ or CD3+CD8+ cells with CCR7+CD45RA+CD45RO-CD95-CD27+CD28+ phenotype. The data are from a study of T cells after posttransplantation cyclophosphamide.

The receptor was derived from a woman aged 60-75 years in good health, CMV-negative, and a related stem cell transplant donor. This sequence joins TRBV7-3 and TRBJ1-1; 7 nucleotides agree with TRBD1. Material for sequencing was naive CD4+ T cells sorted from PBMCs. CDR3 amino acids: CASSLRIGTDGAFF. The CDR3 bases are TGTGCCAGCAGCTTAAGAATTGGGACAGACGGAGCTTTCTTT. The variable domain in full, with the rest retrieved from reference TRBV7-3 and TRBJ1-1, is GAGVSQTPSNKVTEKGKYVELRCDPISGHTALYWYRQSLGQGPEFLIYFQGTGAADDSGLPNDRFFAVRPEGSVSTLKIQRTERGDSAVYLCASSLRIGTDGAFFGQGTRLTVV.